This T cell receptor beta chain derives from a study of blood T cell repertoires in COVID-19. Turning to the study itself: Samples came from the United States, Italy and Spain, spanning acute and convalescent COVID-19.

CDR3 length: 13 residues. V was pared by 8 bases and J by 5 bases, with 13 bases between. Per the germline V gene, CDR1 is SEHNR and CDR2 is FQNEAQ (reference sequence). As originally analysed: Quantification of nucleated cells was approximated via reference gene primer amplification. Clones were read by immunoSEQ multiplex PCR, and TCRdb kept only the in-frame ones, dropping some. The V and J calls and clone size come from that table; D and trimming were worked out from the DNA. This table has under 100,000 clones, 75% to 90% appearing once. The sequencing input was peripheral blood. The clonotype originates from a woman aged 65 to 85 with acute or convalescent COVID-19. The chain uses TRBV7-9 and TRBJ2-1; D not certain. The CDR3 DNA reads as TGTGCCAGCCGTCTCGACTGGAACAATGAGCAGTTCTTC. Its protein is CASRLDWNNEQFF.